This is a list of T cell receptor beta chains from one sample in a study of Ad26.COV2.S vaccination and SARS-CoV-2 variants. Sequencing was performed with immunoSEQ multiplex PCR; in TCRdb, only in-frame clones are kept and a portion is missing. Of roughly 100,000 clones in the sample, around 80% were seen once. This sample comprised peripheral blood, obtained after recovery from COVID-19. All receptors derive from a human donor who had recovered from COVID-19. The CDR3 runs from the conserved cysteine through the conserved F or W.

v_call	j_call	cdr3_aa
TRBV2	TRBJ2-2	CASSITSGGNTGELFF
TRBV6-5	TRBJ2-3	CASRAGGADTQYF
TRBV10-3	TRBJ1-6	CAISEFGGRVNSPLHF
TRBV6-5	TRBJ2-1	CASSSRWGPDEQFF
TRBV6-5	TRBJ2-7	CASGRVGTGSYEQYF
TRBV12-3/TRBV12-4	TRBJ1-2	CASSLWGEEGYTF
TRBV2	TRBJ2-2	CASSATSANTGELFF
TRBV10-3	TRBJ2-3	CAISEGGLPITDTQYF
TRBV30	TRBJ2-3	CAWAPGGASTDTQYF
TRBV28	TRBJ1-1	CASPPPDSLNTEAFF
TRBV5-1	TRBJ1-4	CASSSLGAAGEKLFF
TRBV20-1	TRBJ1-4	CSARFLEKLFF
TRBV5-6	TRBJ2-5	CASSLGQKETQYF
TRBV30	TRBJ2-1	CAWSPYYNEQFF
TRBV19	TRBJ2-7	CASSIEADFYEQYF
TRBV5-1	TRBJ2-5	CASSLPPQETQYF
TRBV9	TRBJ2-3	CASSVEGGLGSDTQYF
TRBV11-2	TRBJ1-2	CASSSEGGGYYGYTF
TRBV5-1	TRBJ2-3	CASRIGAGTDTQYF
TRBV5-4	TRBJ2-1	CASSLPGLAGGREQFF
TRBV6-6	TRBJ2-5	CASSGTETQYF
TRBV19	TRBJ1-1	CASSIGQGARTEAFF
TRBV14	TRBJ2-1	CATSLRTGFYNEQFF
TRBV7-9	TRBJ1-1	CASSFSGNTEAFF
TRBV19	TRBJ1-6	CASQQGRNSPLHF
TRBV10-1	TRBJ2-1	CASSETRHNEQFF
TRBV3-1/TRBV3-2	TRBJ2-3	CASSQGRLAGGADTQYF
TRBV19	TRBJ2-3	CASSPLADTQYF
TRBV7-2	TRBJ1-6	CASSLTGGLDSPLHF
TRBV19	TRBJ2-7	CASSIDLGGEQYF
TRBV4-1	TRBJ2-3	CASSQQWSGTDTQYF
TRBV4-1	TRBJ1-1	CASSQPTAGTLAFF
TRBV7-2	TRBJ2-4	CASSLEIRTGSPKNIQYF
TRBV6-6	TRBJ1-5	CASSYSFIGDQPQHF
TRBV5-4	TRBJ1-6	CASSSGRGVFNSPLHF
TRBV5-1	TRBJ2-1	CASSSGQSSYNEQFF
TRBV9	TRBJ1-6	CASSAPDSPLHF
TRBV5-6	TRBJ1-1	CASSPGQAGAFF
TRBV12-3/TRBV12-4	TRBJ1-2	CASSLPLSHGYTF
TRBV7-9	TRBJ1-2	CASTPGTNYGYTF
TRBV5-1	TRBJ1-1	CASKDLRTGANTEAFF
TRBV18	TRBJ1-1	CASSPRQLTANTEAFF